The rows below give T cell receptor beta chains drawn from one sample of a study of regulatory T cells in long-lasting Graves disease. From the multiplex PCR reads, TCRdb called clonotypes with MiXCR, one entry per CDR3 protein. The table includes approximately 250,000 distinct CDR3 sequences, around 19% detected once. Sequences were derived from peripheral blood mononuclear cells (PBMCs), sampled at new diagnosis, from a patient treated with antithyroid drugs. All receptors come from a female donor with Graves disease. CDR3s include the opening cysteine and the closing phenylalanine or tryptophan. D genes are given only for firm matches. The size field is filled for only some rows; it gives once, few, many or a size class.

J gene: TRBJ2-7
V gene: TRBV7-2
clone size: -
D gene: TRBD2
CDR3 protein: CASSAGTSGPYEQYF
CDR3 DNA: TGTGCCAGCAGCGCCGGGACTAGCGGCCCCTACGAGCAGTACTTC

J gene: TRBJ2-2
V gene: TRBV7-9
clone size: many
D gene: -
CDR3 protein: CASSLDSPRTGELFF
CDR3 DNA: TGTGCCAGCAGCTTAGACTCGCCCCGCACCGGGGAGCTGTTTTTT

J gene: TRBJ1-5
V gene: TRBV6-1
clone size: many
D gene: TRBD1
CDR3 protein: CASRDRADQPQHF
CDR3 DNA: TGTGCCAGCAGGGACAGGGCAGATCAGCCCCAGCATTTT

J gene: TRBJ2-3
V gene: TRBV10-2
clone size: many
D gene: -
CDR3 protein: CASSEVGGWGDTQYF
CDR3 DNA: TGCGCCAGCAGTGAAGTGGGCGGGTGGGGAGATACGCAGTATTTT

J gene: TRBJ2-1
V gene: TRBV6-1
clone size: many
D gene: TRBD2
CDR3 protein: CASRKETSGIYNEQFF
CDR3 DNA: TGTGCCAGCAGGAAAGAGACTAGCGGGATCTACAATGAGCAGTTCTTC

J gene: TRBJ2-1
V gene: TRBV7-2
clone size: many
D gene: -
CDR3 protein: CASRSRGVDNEQFF
CDR3 DNA: TGTGCCAGCAGAAGCAGGGGGGTCGACAATGAGCAGTTCTTC

J gene: TRBJ2-1
V gene: TRBV20-1
clone size: -
D gene: TRBD2
CDR3 protein: CSARPLRLAGGHEQFF
CDR3 DNA: TGCAGTGCTAGGCCCCTCAGACTAGCGGGAGGGCATGAGCAGTTCTTC

J gene: TRBJ2-7
V gene: TRBV27
clone size: many
D gene: -
CDR3 protein: CASSPLGGRYEQYF
CDR3 DNA: TGTGCCAGCAGTCCCCTGGGGGGACGGTACGAGCAGTACTTC

J gene: TRBJ2-7
V gene: TRBV5-4
clone size: many
D gene: -
CDR3 protein: CASSIDAYEQYF
CDR3 DNA: TGTGCCAGCAGCATAGATGCCTACGAGCAGTACTTC

J gene: TRBJ2-7
V gene: TRBV2
clone size: -
D gene: TRBD1
CDR3 protein: CASRPGQGTYEQYF
CDR3 DNA: TGTGCCAGCAGACCGGGACAGGGGACCTACGAGCAGTACTTC

J gene: TRBJ2-7
V gene: TRBV9
clone size: many
D gene: -
CDR3 protein: CASSARLDSYEQYF
CDR3 DNA: TGTGCCAGCAGCGCACGACTGGACTCCTACGAGCAGTACTTC

J gene: TRBJ2-1
V gene: TRBV7-3
clone size: many
D gene: TRBD2
CDR3 protein: CASSSRTSGSNEQFF
CDR3 DNA: TGTGCCAGCAGCTCCCGGACTAGCGGGAGCAATGAGCAGTTCTTC

J gene: TRBJ2-5
V gene: TRBV6-1
clone size: many
D gene: TRBD2
CDR3 protein: CASSEARGAQETQYF
CDR3 DNA: TGTGCCAGCAGTGAAGCGCGGGGGGCCCAAGAGACCCAGTACTTC

J gene: TRBJ1-4
V gene: TRBV7-2
clone size: many
D gene: -
CDR3 protein: CASRMQGGTGNEKLFF
CDR3 DNA: TGTGCCAGCAGGATGCAAGGAGGGACCGGCAATGAAAAACTGTTTTTT

J gene: TRBJ2-7
V gene: TRBV11-2
clone size: many
D gene: -
CDR3 protein: CASSPHRVADEQYF
CDR3 DNA: TGTGCCAGCAGCCCCCACAGGGTAGCCGACGAGCAGTACTTC

J gene: TRBJ2-7
V gene: TRBV7-9
clone size: few
D gene: -
CDR3 protein: CASSPAGLTYEQYF
CDR3 DNA: TGTGCCAGCAGCCCGGCTGGGCTTACCTACGAGCAGTACTTC

J gene: TRBJ1-2
V gene: TRBV12-3/TRBV12-4
clone size: many
D gene: -
CDR3 protein: CASSHTVYGYTF
CDR3 DNA: TGTGCCAGCAGTCACACGGTGTATGGCTACACCTTC

J gene: TRBJ2-3
V gene: TRBV7-2
clone size: many
D gene: TRBD2
CDR3 protein: CASTQAGGTQYF
CDR3 DNA: TGTGCCAGCACTCAGGCGGGGGGTACGCAGTATTTT